The TCR beta chain described here comes from a study of T cells in Graves' hyperthyroidism and ophthalmopathy. Amplification targeted TCR beta CDR3 regions from RNA transcripts. HTBI primers were employed in a first-round RT-PCR of the TCR CDR3. TCRdb ran MiXCR on the multiplex PCR reads and lists one entry per CDR3 protein. The repertoire holds 300,000 to 350,000 distinct CDR3 sequences, with approximately 18% as singletons. This clonotype was detected ten times or more. V dropped 2 bases and J dropped 4 bases, with 17 bases sitting between them. The CDR3 has 16 residues. Germline lookup yields CDR1 MNHNS and CDR2 SASEGT.

This chain links TRBV6-1 with TRBJ2-5, with D tentatively TRBD1 or TRBD2 (5 bases each). The clonotype was recovered from a woman aged 40-49 years with Graves' ophthalmopathy. What was sequenced was blood. This CDR3 is CASSEPGPGKVETQYF. CDR3 nucleotides: TGTGCCAGCAGTGAACCGGGACCCGGGAAGGTAGAGACCCAGTACTTC.